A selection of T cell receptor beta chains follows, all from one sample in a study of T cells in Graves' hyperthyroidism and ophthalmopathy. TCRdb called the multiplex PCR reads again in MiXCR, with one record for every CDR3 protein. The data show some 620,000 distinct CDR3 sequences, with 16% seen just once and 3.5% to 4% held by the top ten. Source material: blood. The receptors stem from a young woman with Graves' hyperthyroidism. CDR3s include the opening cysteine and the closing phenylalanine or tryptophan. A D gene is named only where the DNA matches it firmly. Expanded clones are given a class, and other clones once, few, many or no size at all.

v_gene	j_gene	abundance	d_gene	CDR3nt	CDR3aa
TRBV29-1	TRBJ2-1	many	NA	TGCAGCGGGAGACGTCGCAATGAGCAGTTCTTC	CSGRRRNEQFF
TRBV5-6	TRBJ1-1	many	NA	TGTGCCAGCAACCCTGGGGGCACTGAAGCTTTCTTT	CASNPGGTEAFF
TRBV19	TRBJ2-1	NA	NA	TGTGCCAGTAGTATGGGGGCGGGACTTTACAATGAGCAGTTCTTC	CASSMGAGLYNEQFF
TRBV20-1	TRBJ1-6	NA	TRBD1	TGCATTGTCCCGGGACAGGGAATTTCACCCCTCCACTTT	CIVPGQGISPLHF
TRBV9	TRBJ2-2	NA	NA	TGTGCCAGCAGCGTAGTTTCACAGACCGGGGAGCTGTTTTTT	CASSVVSQTGELFF
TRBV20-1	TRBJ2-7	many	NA	TGCAGTGCTGGGACCGGTCTTCCCGTCTACGAGCAGTACTTC	CSAGTGLPVYEQYF
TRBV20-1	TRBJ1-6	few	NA	TGCAGTGCTAGAGATGACGGCGGGGGATATTATAATTCACCCCTCCACTTT	CSARDDGGGYYNSPLHF
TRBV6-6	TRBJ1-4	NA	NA	TGTGCCAGCAGTTACGGAGGGCTTATGCGAGGGGGGGGTGATGAAAAACTGTTTTTT	CASSYGGLMRGGGDEKLFF
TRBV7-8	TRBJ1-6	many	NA	TGTGCCAGCAGCTTAAGATGGGATTCACCCCTCCACTTT	CASSLRWDSPLHF
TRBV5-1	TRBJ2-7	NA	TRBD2	TGCGCCAGCAGCATAGGGACTAGCAGCACCTACGAGCAGTACTTC	CASSIGTSSTYEQYF
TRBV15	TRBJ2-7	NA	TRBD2	TGTGCCACCAGCAGTACTAGCGGAATCTCCTACGAGCAGTACTTC	CATSSTSGISYEQYF
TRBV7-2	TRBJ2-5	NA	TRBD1	TGTGCCAGCAGCCGACGGGACAGGGGGACCCAGTACTTC	CASSRRDRGTQYF
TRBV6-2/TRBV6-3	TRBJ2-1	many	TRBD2	TGTGCCAGCAGTCCCTGGAGCGGGGCGAATGAGCAGTTCTTC	CASSPWSGANEQFF
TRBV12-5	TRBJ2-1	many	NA	TGTGCTAGTGGTTTGGGATTAGTGGGCAGCTCCTACAATGAGCAGTTCTTC	CASGLGLVGSSYNEQFF